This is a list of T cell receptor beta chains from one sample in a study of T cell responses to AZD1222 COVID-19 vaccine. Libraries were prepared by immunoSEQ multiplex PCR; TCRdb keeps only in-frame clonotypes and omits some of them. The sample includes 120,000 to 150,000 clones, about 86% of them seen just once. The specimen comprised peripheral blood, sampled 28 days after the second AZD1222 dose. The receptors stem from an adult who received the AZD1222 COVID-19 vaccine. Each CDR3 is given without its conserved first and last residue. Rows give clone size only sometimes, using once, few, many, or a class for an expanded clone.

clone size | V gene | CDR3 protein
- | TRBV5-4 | ASSLVGTSYEQY
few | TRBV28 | ASSSPLGSNTGELF
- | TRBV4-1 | ASSQSTGLSYEQY
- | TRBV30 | AWSQSDGYT
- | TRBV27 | ASSPAGFSNQPQH
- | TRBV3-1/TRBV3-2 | ASSQGVGGQY
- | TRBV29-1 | SVEAGRAYGYT
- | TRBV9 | ASSVVGEGNIQY
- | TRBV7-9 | ASSSRLGDTEAF
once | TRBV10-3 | ATQGTGQGAQY
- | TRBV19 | ASSIGLTGGLGYT